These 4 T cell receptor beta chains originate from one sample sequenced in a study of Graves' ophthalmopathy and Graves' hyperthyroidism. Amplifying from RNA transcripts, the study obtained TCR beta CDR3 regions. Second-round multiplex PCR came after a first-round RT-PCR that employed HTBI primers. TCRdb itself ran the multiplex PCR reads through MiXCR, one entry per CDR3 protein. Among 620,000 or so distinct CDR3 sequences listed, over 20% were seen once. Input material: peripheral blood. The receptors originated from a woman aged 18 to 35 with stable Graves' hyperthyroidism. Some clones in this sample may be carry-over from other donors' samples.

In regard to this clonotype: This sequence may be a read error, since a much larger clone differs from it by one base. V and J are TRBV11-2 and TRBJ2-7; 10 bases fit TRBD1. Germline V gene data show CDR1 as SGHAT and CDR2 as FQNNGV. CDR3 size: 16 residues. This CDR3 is CASSQNYGTGVYEQYF. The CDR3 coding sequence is TGCGCCAGCAGCCAAAACTACGGGACAGGGGTCTACGAGCAGTACTTC.

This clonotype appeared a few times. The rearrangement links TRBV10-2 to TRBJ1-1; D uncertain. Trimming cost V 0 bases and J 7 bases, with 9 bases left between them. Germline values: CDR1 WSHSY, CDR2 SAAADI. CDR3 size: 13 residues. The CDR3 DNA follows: TGCGCCAGCAGTGAGTCGGGATGGGGTGAAGCTTTCTTT. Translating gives CASSESGWGEAFF.

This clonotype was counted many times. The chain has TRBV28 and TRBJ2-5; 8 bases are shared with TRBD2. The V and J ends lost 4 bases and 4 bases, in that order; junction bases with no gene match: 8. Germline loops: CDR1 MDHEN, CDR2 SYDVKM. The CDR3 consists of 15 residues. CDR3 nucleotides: TGTGCCAGCAGTTCCTACGGGAGGGCCACAGAGACCCAGTACTTC. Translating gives CASSSYGRATETQYF.

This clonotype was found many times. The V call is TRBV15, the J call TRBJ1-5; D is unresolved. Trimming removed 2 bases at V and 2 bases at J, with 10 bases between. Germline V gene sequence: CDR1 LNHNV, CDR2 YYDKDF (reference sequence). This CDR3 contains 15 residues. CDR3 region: CATSRTYGGNQPQHF. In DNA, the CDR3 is TGTGCCACCAGCAGAACTTATGGGGGCAATCAGCCCCAGCATTTT.